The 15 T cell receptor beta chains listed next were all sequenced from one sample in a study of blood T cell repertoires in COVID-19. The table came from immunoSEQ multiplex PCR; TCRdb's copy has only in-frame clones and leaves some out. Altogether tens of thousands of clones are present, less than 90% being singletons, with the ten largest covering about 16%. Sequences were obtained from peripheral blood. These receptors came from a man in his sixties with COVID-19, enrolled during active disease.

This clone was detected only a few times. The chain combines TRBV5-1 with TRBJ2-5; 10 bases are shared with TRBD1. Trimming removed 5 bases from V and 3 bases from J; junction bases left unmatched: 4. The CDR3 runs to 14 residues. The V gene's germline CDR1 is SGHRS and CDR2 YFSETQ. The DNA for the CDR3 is TGCGCCAGCAGGACCGGGACAGGGGAAGAGACCCAGTACTTC. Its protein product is CASRTGTGEETQYF.

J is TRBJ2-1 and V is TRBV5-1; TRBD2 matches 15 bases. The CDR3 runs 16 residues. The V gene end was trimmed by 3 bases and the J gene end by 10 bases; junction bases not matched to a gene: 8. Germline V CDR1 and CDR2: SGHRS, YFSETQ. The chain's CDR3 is CASSSNGLAGGEEQFF. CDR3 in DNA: TGCGCCAGCAGCTCAAACGGACTAGCGGGAGGGGAGGAGCAGTTCTTC. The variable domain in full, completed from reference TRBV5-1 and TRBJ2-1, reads KAGVTQTPRYLIKTRGQQVTLSCSPISGHRSVSWYQQTPGQGLQFLFEYFSETQRNKGNFPGRFSGRQFSNSRSEMNVSTLELGDSALYLCASSSNGLAGGEEQFFGPGTRLTVL.

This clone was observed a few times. The CDR3, as DNA: TGTGCCAGCAGCTTCAGGGGTCCGATGCAGCCCCAGCATTTT. Encoded protein: CASSFRGPMQPQHF. The V call is TRBV7-2, the J call TRBJ1-5; D perhaps matches TRBD1 (6 bases). The CDR3 consists of 14 residues. Germline lookup yields CDR1 SGHTA and CDR2 FQGNSA. Deletions cut 3 bases from V and 7 bases from J, with 13 bases between.

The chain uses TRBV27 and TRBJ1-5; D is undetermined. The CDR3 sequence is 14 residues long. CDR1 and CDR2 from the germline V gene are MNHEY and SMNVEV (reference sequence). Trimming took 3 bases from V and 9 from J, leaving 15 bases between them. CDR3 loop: CASSFRQAIGPQHF. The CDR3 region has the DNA TGTGCCAGCAGTTTTCGGCAGGCCATAGGGCCCCAGCATTTT.

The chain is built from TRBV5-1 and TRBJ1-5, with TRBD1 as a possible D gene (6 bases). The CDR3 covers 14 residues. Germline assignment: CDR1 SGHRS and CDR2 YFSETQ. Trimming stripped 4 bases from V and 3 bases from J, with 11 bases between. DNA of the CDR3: TGCGCCAGCAGCCCGGGGACAAACAATCAGCCCCAGCATTTT. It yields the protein CASSPGTNNQPQHF.

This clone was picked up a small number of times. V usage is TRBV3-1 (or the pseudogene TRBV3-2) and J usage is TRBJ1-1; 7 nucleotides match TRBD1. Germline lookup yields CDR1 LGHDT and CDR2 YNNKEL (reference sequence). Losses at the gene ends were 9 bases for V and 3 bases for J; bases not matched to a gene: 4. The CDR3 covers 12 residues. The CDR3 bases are TGTGCCAGTAGCGACAGGGACACTGAAGCTTTCTTT. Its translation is CASSDRDTEAFF.

CDR3 amino acids: CASSNQGSIPYGYTF. The CDR3, as DNA: TGTGCCAGCAGTAACCAGGGGTCAATTCCCTATGGCTACACCTTC. V and J are TRBV25-1 and TRBJ1-2; D is possibly TRBD1 (6 bases). The CDR3 has 15 amino acids. Germline assignment: CDR1 MGHDK and CDR2 SYGVNS. With 5 bases removed from V and 4 bases from J, the gap between germline ends came to 17 bases.

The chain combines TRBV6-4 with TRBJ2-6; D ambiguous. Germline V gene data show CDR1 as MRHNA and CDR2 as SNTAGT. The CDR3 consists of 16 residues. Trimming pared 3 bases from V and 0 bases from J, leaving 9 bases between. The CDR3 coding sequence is TGTGCCAGCAGTGATCAACCAGGCTCTGGGGCCAACGTCCTGACTTTC. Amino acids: CASSDQPGSGANVLTF.

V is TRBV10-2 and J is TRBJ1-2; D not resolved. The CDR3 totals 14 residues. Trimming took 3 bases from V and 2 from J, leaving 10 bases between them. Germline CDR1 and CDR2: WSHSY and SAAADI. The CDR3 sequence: CASSDGVTNYGYTF. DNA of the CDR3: TGCGCCAGCAGTGACGGGGTCACCAACTATGGCTACACCTTC.

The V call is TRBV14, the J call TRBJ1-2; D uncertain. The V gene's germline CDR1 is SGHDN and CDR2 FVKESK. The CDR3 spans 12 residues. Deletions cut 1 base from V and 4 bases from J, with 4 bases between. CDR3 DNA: TGTGCCAGCAGCCAAGCCGGCTATGGCTACACCTTC. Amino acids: CASSQAGYGYTF.

This CDR3 is CASSPSGQHQETQYF. In nucleotides, the CDR3 is TGCGCCAGCAGCCCTTCTGGACAGCACCAAGAGACCCAGTACTTC. This chain connects TRBV5-1 to TRBJ2-5; weak D call: TRBD1 (6 bases). Trimming took 4 bases from V and 0 from J, leaving 13 bases between them. The CDR3 length is 15 residues. Germline V CDR1 and CDR2: SGHRS, YFSETQ.

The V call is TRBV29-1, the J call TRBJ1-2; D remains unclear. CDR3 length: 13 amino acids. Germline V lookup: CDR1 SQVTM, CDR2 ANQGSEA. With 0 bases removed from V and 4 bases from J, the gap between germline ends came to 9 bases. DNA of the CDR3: TGCAGCGTTGAAGATCTTGGAGTCTATGGCTACACCTTC. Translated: CSVEDLGVYGYTF.

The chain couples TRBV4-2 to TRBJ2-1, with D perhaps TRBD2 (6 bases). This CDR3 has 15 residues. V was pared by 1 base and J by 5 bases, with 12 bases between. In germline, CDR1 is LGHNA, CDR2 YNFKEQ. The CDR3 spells CASSQVRGRHNEQFF. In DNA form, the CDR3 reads TGTGCCAGCAGCCAAGTGCGAGGGAGGCACAATGAGCAGTTCTTC.

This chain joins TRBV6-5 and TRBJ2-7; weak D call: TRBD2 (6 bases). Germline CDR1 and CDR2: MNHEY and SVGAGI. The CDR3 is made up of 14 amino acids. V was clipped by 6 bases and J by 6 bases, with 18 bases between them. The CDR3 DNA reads TGTGCCAGCAGGGTGGGAGGTCCAGGAGCCGAGCAGTACTTC. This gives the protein CASRVGGPGAEQYF.

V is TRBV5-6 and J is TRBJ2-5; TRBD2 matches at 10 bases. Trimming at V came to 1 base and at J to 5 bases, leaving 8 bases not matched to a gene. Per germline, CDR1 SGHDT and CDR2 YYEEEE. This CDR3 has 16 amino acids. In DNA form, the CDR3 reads TGTGCCAGCAGCTTGATTACTAGCGGGATTGGGGAGACCCAGTACTTC. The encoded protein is CASSLITSGIGETQYF.